This entry lists 25 T cell receptor beta chains sequenced from one sample in a study of cytotoxic CD8 clonotypes in ibrutinib-treated CLL. Assay used: immunoSEQ multiplex PCR; TCRdb lists only in-frame clones, some missing. The top ten clones hold roughly 5.7% of a sample with 250,000 to 350,000 clones, 70% to 80% of them seen once. The source material was PBMCs, sampled at disease progression, from a patient treated with ibrutinib. The source of these receptors is a human donor with chronic lymphocytic leukemia.

On this clone itself: Distinct nucleotide sequences in the sample also encode this CDR3. This rearrangement joins TRBV18 to TRBJ2-7, with D possibly being TRBD2 (6 bases). There are 12 residues in the CDR3. The germline V gene has CDR1 KGHSH and CDR2 LQKENI. Trimming cost V 3 bases and J 3 bases, with 6 bases left between them. Written as DNA, the CDR3 is TGTGCCAGCTCACCCGGGAGCTACGAGCAGTACTTC. Amino acid sequence: CASSPGSYEQYF. Supplemented by reference TRBV18 and TRBJ2-7, the full variable domain reads NAGVMQNPRHLVRRRGQEARLRCSPMKGHSHVYWYRQLPEEGLKFMVYLQKENIIDESGMPKERFSAEFPKEGPSILRIQQVVRGDSAAYFCASSPGSYEQYFGPGTRLTVT.

This clone was seen a single time. The chain employs TRBV27 and TRBJ1-1, with 7 bases aligning to TRBD1. The J segment lost 0 bases and the V segment lost 5 bases, leaving 6 bases of the junction unmatched. CDR3 length equals 15 residues. Germline V CDR1 and CDR2: MNHEY, SMNVEV (reference sequence). CDR3 nucleotide sequence: TGTGCCAGCAGTACGGACAGGCTGATGAACACTGAAGCTTTCTTT. Its translation: CASSTDRLMNTEAFF.

The chain couples TRBV29-1 to TRBJ2-7; D is uncertain. In germline, CDR1 is SQVTM, CDR2 ANQGSEA. CDR3 length: 13 residues. V dropped 6 bases and J dropped 2 bases, with 14 bases sitting between them. CDR3 DNA sequence: TGCAGCGTCTCCGGACGCCTTACCTACGAGCAGTACTTC. This sequence encodes CSVSGRLTYEQYF.

The V and J genes are TRBV2 and TRBJ2-7; D may correspond to TRBD1 or TRBD2 (5 bases each). The germline gives CDR1 SNHLY, CDR2 FYNNEI. The CDR3 length is 12 residues. The V end lost 10 bases, the J end lost 1 base, and 11 bases lay between the germline ends. CDR3 coding DNA: TGTGCCACCCTGGGGGATTCCTACGAGCAGTACTTC. Amino acids: CATLGDSYEQYF.

This clone has more than one count but fewer than ten. The chain couples TRBV5-1 to TRBJ1-4; TRBD1 might be the D (5 bases). CDR1 SGHRS and CDR2 YFSETQ come from the germline V gene. CDR3 size: 15 residues. V lost 4 bases to trimming and J lost 2 bases, with 12 bases between them. CDR3 residues: CASSPWGGTNEKLFF. The CDR3 DNA is TGCGCCAGCAGCCCTTGGGGGGGGACTAATGAAAAACTGTTTTTT. Full variable domain (remainder filled in from reference TRBV5-1 and TRBJ1-4): KAGVTQTPRYLIKTRGQQVTLSCSPISGHRSVSWYQQTPGQGLQFLFEYFSETQRNKGNFPGRFSGRQFSNSRSEMNVSTLELGDSALYLCASSPWGGTNEKLFFGSGTQLSVL.

The chain couples TRBV15 to TRBJ1-2, with D possibly matching TRBD1 (5 bases). The V gene's germline CDR1 is LNHNV and CDR2 YYDKDF (reference sequence). The CDR3 sequence is 13 residues long. The V end lost 5 bases, the J end lost 8 bases, and 15 bases lay between the germline ends. In DNA form, the CDR3 reads TGTGCCACCAGCCTGGTCCGGCGGGGCGGCTACACCTTC. Its protein product is CATSLVRRGGYTF.

The V call is TRBV19, the J call TRBJ2-1, with TRBD1 identical over 7 bases. The CDR3 covers 15 residues. J was trimmed by 1 base and V by 5 bases; bases with no gene match: 5. Germline V gene data show CDR1 as LNHDA and CDR2 as SQIVND (reference sequence). The CDR3 nucleotides read TGTGCCAGTAGTCGGACAGGCGGATCCTACAATGAGCAGTTCTTC. Residues: CASSRTGGSYNEQFF.

The chain has TRBV25-1 and TRBJ2-7; 7 bases map to TRBD1. Germline V gene data show CDR1 as MGHDK and CDR2 as SYGVNS. The CDR3 consists of 12 residues. V was pared by 4 bases and J by 3 bases, with 0 bases of the junction left unmatched. CDR3 nucleotide sequence: TGTGCCAGCAGTGGGACAGGCTACGAGCAGTACTTC. Protein sequence: CASSGTGYEQYF.

CDR3 region: CASSQDWGYHYEQYF. The CDR3 coding sequence is TGCGCCAGCAGCCAAGATTGGGGGTACCACTACGAGCAGTACTTC. The gene calls are TRBV4-3 and TRBJ2-7; perhaps D is TRBD1 or TRBD2 (5 bases each). V shed 0 bases and J shed 3 bases, with 12 bases lying between them. The V gene's germline CDR1 is LGHNA and CDR2 YSLEER. The length of the CDR3 is 15 residues.

This clone was counted a few times. The rearrangement joins TRBV6-6 to TRBJ2-5; D call uncertain. The CDR3 sequence is 12 residues long. Per germline, CDR1 MNHNY and CDR2 SVGAGI (reference sequence). Trimming pared 3 bases from V and 2 bases from J, leaving 4 bases between. CDR3 sequence: CASSYLQETQYF. Written as DNA, the CDR3 is TGTGCCAGCAGTTATCTACAAGAGACCCAGTACTTC.

CDR3 bases: TGTGCCAGCAGCTTCAGGGTCCCTGGGGCCAACGTCCTGACTTTC. It is translated as CASSFRVPGANVLTF. The chain uses TRBV11-2 and TRBJ2-6, with a weak D call TRBD1 (5 bases). This CDR3 contains 15 residues. Trimming shortened V by 3 bases and J by 2 bases, and 8 bases separated the two germline ends. Germline V gene data show CDR1 as SGHAT and CDR2 as FQNNGV.

CDR3 bases: TGTGCCAGTAGCCGGTCCAGGGGAGAAGGCTACACCTTC. It encodes CASSRSRGEGYTF. The chain employs TRBV19 and TRBJ1-2; D is possibly TRBD1 (6 bases). The germline CDR1 and CDR2 sequences are LNHDA and SQIVND (reference sequence). V gave up 6 bases and J gave up 8 bases, with 16 bases separating them. The CDR3 is 13 amino acids.

CDR3 coding DNA: TGTGCCAGCAGCTTACCGGGCAACCCGAGGGAGCAGTTCTTC. This sequence encodes CASSLPGNPREQFF. The chain has TRBV7-3 and TRBJ2-1; D gene unclear. This CDR3 comprises 14 residues. V was pared by 2 bases and J by 10 bases, with 15 bases between. Germline lookup yields CDR1 SGHTA and CDR2 FQGTGA.

The chain joins TRBV27 to TRBJ1-5; D ambiguous. Per germline, CDR1 MNHEY and CDR2 SMNVEV (reference sequence). The CDR3 length is 18 residues. Trimming removed 6 bases from V and 1 base from J, with 22 bases in between. CDR3 in DNA: TGTGCCAGCAGCCCAAATCGGCAGCAGGCCATAAGCAATCAGCCCCAGCATTTT. Encoded protein: CASSPNRQQAISNQPQHF.

The rearrangement links TRBV9 to TRBJ2-5; the D gene is possibly TRBD1 (6 bases). V was trimmed by 4 bases and J by 5 bases, leaving 21 bases between them. Per the germline V gene, CDR1 is SGDLS and CDR2 is YYNGEE. This CDR3 has 16 residues. This chain's CDR3 is CASSKGTSRTQETQYF. The DNA for the CDR3 is TGTGCCAGCAGCAAGGGGACATCCAGGACACAGGAGACCCAGTACTTC.

The V gene is TRBV5-4, the J gene TRBJ2-3, with unresolved D. Germline loops: CDR1 SGHNT, CDR2 YYREEE (reference sequence). This CDR3 is 13 amino acids long. Trimming took 0 bases from V and 4 from J, leaving 6 bases between them. The CDR3 nucleotides read TGTGCCAGCAGCTTGGCCGTTCCAGATACGCAGTATTTT. Protein sequence: CASSLAVPDTQYF.

The chain combines TRBV7-2 with TRBJ2-1; D not certain. Germline CDR1 is SGHTA and CDR2 is FQGNSA. The CDR3 covers 16 residues. The ends were cut back, 8 bases at V and 0 bases at J, with 17 bases in the middle. As DNA, the CDR3 is TGTGCCAGCGGACCGAAATTCGCGAGCTCCTACAATGAGCAGTTCTTC. The encoded protein is CASGPKFASSYNEQFF.

The genes are TRBV6-5 and TRBJ2-5; D is perhaps TRBD1 (5 bases). Germline V gene data show CDR1 as MNHEY and CDR2 as SVGAGI. V lost 0 bases and J lost 1, with 9 bases in between. There are 15 residues in the CDR3. CDR3 in DNA: TGTGCCAGCAGTTACTCCAGGGATCGCCAAGAGACCCAGTACTTC. Translating it yields CASSYSRDRQETQYF.

The J gene is TRBJ2-7, the V gene TRBV6-5, with D possibly being TRBD1 (5 bases). The CDR3 sequence is 13 residues long. Germline lookup yields CDR1 MNHEY and CDR2 SVGAGI. V shed 2 bases and J shed 6 bases, with 11 bases lying between them. CDR3 sequence: CASSYRGLREQYF. The CDR3 bases are TGTGCCAGCAGTTACAGGGGCCTCCGCGAGCAGTACTTC.

The genes are TRBV6-5 and TRBJ1-5; D perhaps matches TRBD1 (6 bases). Germline lookup yields CDR1 MNHEY and CDR2 SVGAGI. CDR3 size: 13 residues. Trimming took off 7 bases at V and 6 bases at J, with 13 bases between the two ends. CDR3 loop: CASTNGGGQPQHF. CDR3 nucleotide sequence: TGTGCCAGCACCAACGGGGGCGGTCAGCCCCAGCATTTT.

The J gene is TRBJ1-2, the V gene TRBV5-6; D is unclear. Germline CDR1 is SGHDT and CDR2 is YYEEEE. The ends were cut back, 5 bases at V and 8 bases at J, with 13 bases in the middle. The length of the CDR3 is 12 residues. The CDR3 spells CASRFKVEGYTF. CDR3 coding DNA: TGTGCCAGCAGGTTTAAGGTAGAGGGCTACACCTTC.

This clone has more than one count but fewer than ten. J is TRBJ2-5 and V is TRBV7-9; D unresolved. The CDR3 loop spans 13 amino acids. Germline CDR1 SEHNR, CDR2 FQNEAQ (reference sequence). Trimming shortened V by 2 bases and J by 4 bases, and 8 bases separated the two germline ends. The CDR3 sequence is CASSLPGSETQYF. The CDR3 nucleotides read TGTGCCAGCAGCTTACCGGGTTCAGAGACCCAGTACTTC.

The V and J genes are TRBV28 and TRBJ1-3, with D maybe TRBD1 (6 bases). CDR3 size: 16 residues. The germline V gene has CDR1 MDHEN and CDR2 SYDVKM. Trimming removed 5 bases from V and 0 bases from J, with 14 bases in between. CDR3 protein: CASSPRGVSSGNTIYF. In DNA form, the CDR3 reads TGTGCCAGCAGTCCCAGGGGCGTTAGCTCTGGAAACACCATATATTTT.

V is TRBV12-5 and J is TRBJ1-2; no reliable D call. The CDR3 is made up of 14 amino acids. Germline CDR1 is LGHNT and CDR2 is FRNRAP. Trimming took 0 bases from V and 4 from J, leaving 9 bases between them. The CDR3 sequence is CASGLVGRIYGYTF. CDR3 coding DNA: TGTGCTAGTGGTTTGGTAGGGCGGATCTATGGCTACACCTTC.

V gene TRBV9 combines with J gene TRBJ1-3; a possible D gene is TRBD1 (5 bases). The length of the CDR3 is 15 residues. Germline V CDR1 and CDR2: SGDLS, YYNGEE. The V gene lost 0 bases and the J gene lost 0 bases, with 7 bases spanning the gap. DNA of the CDR3: TGTGCCAGCAGCGTAGGCAGGGCCTCTGGAAACACCATATATTTT. This gives the protein CASSVGRASGNTIYF.